The rows below give T cell receptor beta chains drawn from one sample of a study of cytomegalovirus exposure and HLA in healthy donors. Method: immunoSEQ multiplex PCR; TCRdb's copy keeps in-frame clones and lacks some. This sample has about 78,000 clones; 90% to 96% occur once, and the top ten carry less than 2%. The sample was PBMCs. These receptors all come from a young man in good health and CMV-seropositive. CDR3s include the opening cysteine and the closing phenylalanine or tryptophan. A D gene is named only where the DNA matches it firmly. Clone size is stated in some rows and not others, as once, few, many or a class when expanded.

V gene	D gene	clone size	J gene	CDR3 protein	CDR3 DNA
TRBV21-1	NA	NA	TRBJ2-2	CASSKEGDRGRAGELFF	TGTGCCAGCAGCAAAGAGGGGGACAGGGGAAGGGCCGGGGAGCTGTTTTTT
TRBV6-5	TRBD2	NA	TRBJ2-3	CASTLSGRAPDTQYF	TGTGCCAGCACCCTCAGCGGGAGGGCCCCAGATACGCAGTATTTT
TRBV30	NA	NA	TRBJ2-1	CAWSVPERSYNEQFF	TGTGCCTGGAGTGTTCCCGAGCGGAGCTACAATGAGCAGTTCTTC
TRBV9	NA	NA	TRBJ1-3	CASSLGVSGNTIYF	TGTGCCAGCAGCCTAGGAGTCTCTGGAAACACCATATATTTT
TRBV9	NA	NA	TRBJ1-2	CASSVRRDTSAGYTF	TGTGCCAGCAGCGTACGCCGGGACACGTCTGCTGGCTACACCTTC
TRBV30	NA	NA	TRBJ2-1	CAWSGRGSYNEQFF	TGTGCCTGGAGCGGGAGAGGATCCTACAATGAGCAGTTCTTC
TRBV6-6	NA	once	TRBJ2-3	CASSNRHTDTQYF	TGTGCCAGCAGTAACCGACACACAGATACGCAGTATTTT
TRBV20-1	NA	NA	TRBJ1-2	CSARPGYGYTF	TGCAGTGCTAGACCGGGGTATGGCTACACCTTC
TRBV6-1	NA	NA	TRBJ2-6	CASSEKHVRSGANVLTF	TGTGCCAGCAGTGAAAAGCATGTGAGATCTGGGGCCAACGTCCTGACTTTC
TRBV6-1	NA	NA	TRBJ1-5	CASSEAQDLSNQPQHF	TGTGCCAGCAGTGAAGCACAGGACCTTAGCAATCAGCCCCAGCATTTT
TRBV7-8	NA	NA	TRBJ1-1	CASSLGRSEAFF	TGTGCCAGCAGCTTAGGCCGCAGTGAAGCTTTCTTT
TRBV7-8	TRBD2	NA	TRBJ2-1	CASSLVGGVFGRQFF	TGTGCCAGCAGCTTAGTGGGAGGGGTGTTTGGTCGGCAGTTCTTC
TRBV28	NA	NA	TRBJ1-2	CASRGLSGTPGDYGYTF	TGTGCCAGCAGGGGGCTGTCCGGGACACCTGGCGACTATGGCTACACCTTC
TRBV6-1	TRBD1	NA	TRBJ2-7	CASTQGATYEQYF	TGTGCCAGCACCCAGGGGGCAACCTACGAGCAGTACTTC
TRBV7-9	NA	once	TRBJ2-1	CASSGRLGGAYNEQFF	TGTGCCAGCAGCGGGCGACTAGGGGGGGCCTACAATGAGCAGTTCTTC
TRBV19	NA	NA	TRBJ2-5	CASSISVGVGGEGQYF	TGTGCCAGTAGTATTTCAGTTGGGGTTGGAGGGGAAGGCCAGTACTTC
TRBV11-3	TRBD1	NA	TRBJ1-3	CASSDGQGDGNTIYF	TGTGCCAGCAGCGACGGACAGGGGGACGGAAACACCATATATTTT
TRBV15	NA	NA	TRBJ2-1	CATSPIPNNEQFF	TGTGCCACCAGCCCAATTCCAAACAATGAGCAGTTCTTC
TRBV10-3	NA	NA	TRBJ2-1	CAISEREYYNEQFF	TGTGCCATCAGTGAGCGGGAGTACTACAATGAGCAGTTCTTC
TRBV21-1	NA	NA	TRBJ1-1	CASSKGGVGSGTGGGNTEAFF	NA
TRBV30	NA	NA	TRBJ1-2	CAWSTSTAYYGYTF	TGTGCCTGGAGTACGTCGACAGCCTACTATGGCTACACCTTC
TRBV2	TRBD1	NA	TRBJ2-7	CASSAGTGGDEQYF	TGTGCCAGTAGCGCCGGGACAGGGGGCGACGAGCAGTACTTC
TRBV5-1	NA	NA	TRBJ2-1	CASSLGDTPRYYNEQFF	TGCGCCAGCAGCCTAGGGGACACCCCAAGATACTACAATGAGCAGTTCTTC
TRBV7-2	NA	NA	TRBJ2-1	CASSLGQGLYNEQFF	TGTGCCAGCAGCTTAGGTCAGGGCCTCTACAATGAGCAGTTCTTC
TRBV10-3	TRBD1	NA	TRBJ1-2	CAIRGTEGNYGYTF	TGTGCCATCAGGGGGACAGAGGGGAACTATGGCTACACCTTC
TRBV6-5	NA	NA	TRBJ1-1	CASSYSRGLNTEAFF	TGTGCCAGCAGTTACTCGCGGGGGCTAAACACTGAAGCTTTCTTT
TRBV27	TRBD1	NA	TRBJ1-5	CASSPGTENQPQHF	TGTGCCAGCAGCCCGGGGACAGAGAATCAGCCCCAGCATTTT
TRBV28	TRBD2	NA	TRBJ2-1	CASRGLAGISSYNEQFF	TGTGCCAGCAGGGGACTAGCGGGGATTAGCTCCTACAATGAGCAGTTCTTC
TRBV12-5	NA	once	TRBJ2-1	CASGLVMGHQFF	TGTGCTAGTGGTTTGGTAATGGGGCACCAGTTCTTC
TRBV27	NA	NA	TRBJ2-7	CASSLSDSSEQYF	TGTGCCAGCAGTTTATCGGACAGTTCAGAGCAGTACTTC
TRBV19	TRBD2	NA	TRBJ2-5	CASSLGTSGIETQYF	TGTGCCAGTTCGCTAGGGACTAGCGGGATAGAGACCCAGTACTTC
TRBV18	NA	NA	TRBJ2-6	CASSHDGDSGANVLTF	TGTGCCAGCTCACATGACGGAGACTCTGGGGCCAACGTCCTGACTTTC
TRBV6-5	NA	NA	TRBJ2-2	CASTTVNTGELFF	TGTGCCAGCACTACCGTAAACACCGGGGAGCTGTTTTTT
TRBV7-9	NA	NA	TRBJ1-2	CASSLGLVDTF	TGTGCCAGCAGCTTGGGGCTTGTGGACACCTTC
TRBV4-1	NA	NA	TRBJ2-6	CASSQESPGANVLTF	TGCGCCAGCAGCCAAGAGAGCCCCGGGGCCAACGTCCTGACTTTC
TRBV19	TRBD2	NA	TRBJ2-3	CASGRLAGGRTDTQYF	TGTGCCAGTGGACGACTAGCGGGAGGGCGCACAGATACGCAGTATTTT
TRBV6-1	NA	NA	TRBJ2-7	CASSERTSYEQYF	TGTGCCAGCAGTGAACGGACTTCCTACGAGCAGTACTTC
TRBV5-4	TRBD2	NA	TRBJ2-5	CASSSGLAGDETQYF	TGTGCCAGCAGCTCGGGACTAGCGGGAGACGAGACCCAGTACTTC
TRBV7-9	NA	NA	TRBJ1-2	CASSAQGDHGYTF	TGTGCCAGCAGCGCTCAGGGTGATCATGGCTACACCTTC
TRBV6-5	NA	NA	TRBJ2-2	CASSYGGATGELFF	TGTGCCAGCAGTTACGGGGGGGCCACCGGGGAGCTGTTTTTT
TRBV7-2	NA	NA	TRBJ2-1	CASSASSYNEQFF	TGTGCCAGCAGCGCCAGCTCCTACAATGAGCAGTTCTTC
TRBV15	TRBD2	NA	TRBJ2-1	CATSRGRLAGYNEQFF	TGTGCCACCAGCAGAGGCCGGCTAGCGGGATACAATGAGCAGTTCTTC
TRBV7-3	NA	NA	TRBJ1-1	CASSLRGNGNTEAFF	TGTGCCAGCAGCTTACGGGGGAACGGTAACACTGAAGCTTTCTTT
TRBV19	TRBD2	NA	TRBJ2-1	CASSVGGAYEQFF	TGTGCCAGTAGTGTCGGGGGGGCCTATGAGCAGTTCTTC
TRBV6-6	NA	NA	TRBJ1-2	CASSYPGDYGYTF	TGTGCCAGCAGTTATCCAGGGGACTATGGCTACACCTTC
TRBV29-1	NA	once	TRBJ2-2	CSVARRNGELFF	TGCAGCGTTGCCCGGAGGAACGGGGAGCTGTTTTTT
TRBV7-7	TRBD2	NA	TRBJ2-2	CASSLAWGGTATGELFF	TGTGCTAGCAGCTTAGCCTGGGGGGGTACGGCCACCGGGGAGCTGTTTTTT
TRBV11-3	TRBD2	NA	TRBJ2-1	CASSLGTSERDEQFF	TGTGCCAGCAGCTTAGGGACTAGCGAACGAGATGAGCAGTTCTTC
TRBV5-5	TRBD2	NA	TRBJ2-5	CASSLQWGGETQYF	TGTGCCAGCAGCTTGCAGTGGGGGGGGGAGACCCAGTACTTC
TRBV5-1	NA	NA	TRBJ1-1	CASSFYPPTVLNTEAFF	TGCGCCAGCAGCTTCTATCCTCCGACAGTGTTGAACACTGAAGCTTTCTTT
TRBV27	NA	NA	TRBJ2-7	CASSLLTTGSSYEQYF	TGTGCCAGCAGTCTGTTGACGACGGGGAGCTCCTACGAGCAGTACTTC
TRBV11-2	NA	NA	TRBJ1-1	CASSLWRRSNTEAFF	TGTGCCAGCAGCTTATGGAGGCGTTCGAACACTGAAGCTTTCTTT
TRBV27	TRBD2	NA	TRBJ2-7	CASSPSGASYEQYF	TGTGCCAGCAGTCCTAGCGGGGCCTCCTACGAGCAGTACTTC
TRBV19	TRBD1	NA	TRBJ2-7	CASSIPGQGGEQYF	TGTGCCAGTAGTATACCGGGACAGGGAGGTGAGCAGTACTTC